This TCR beta chain emerged from a study of Graves' ophthalmopathy and Graves' hyperthyroidism. Study in general: The study drew peripheral blood at initial diagnosis, before any treatment.

Every ophthalmopathy donor presented moderate-to-severe activity, CAS ≥3, NOSPECS ≥4 and duration under 3 months. Transcripts of RNA were the source for amplifying TCR beta CDR3 regions. First-round RT-PCR employed HTBI primers, with a second-round multiplex PCR after it. TCRdb redid the calling of the multiplex PCR reads with MiXCR, one entry per CDR3 protein. The profile covers about 740,000 distinct CDR3 sequences, with approximately 40% appearing a single time and less than 55% taken by the ten largest. Germline CDR1 and CDR2: LNHNV and YYDKDF (reference sequence). The V end was cut by 4 bases, the J end by 2 bases, with 11 bases between. The CDR3 has 15 residues.

The chain recombines TRBV15 with TRBJ2-2, with D perhaps matching TRBD1 (7 bases). The source of this sequence is an adult man with Graves' ophthalmopathy. Sequenced material: peripheral blood. CDR3 coding DNA: TGTGCCACCAGCACAGGGGGACTTAACACCGGGGAGCTGTTTTTT. As protein: CATSTGGLNTGELFF.